The clone carrying this TCR beta chain was picked up a small number of times. Distinct nucleotide sequences in the sample also encode this CDR3. Some clones are missing from TCRdb's copy, which holds only in-frame ones; the method was immunoSEQ multiplex PCR. The data contain about 120,000 clones, about 86% of them singletons. These data originate in a study of control samples from healthy donors and cancer patients. The V gene lost 0 bases and the J gene lost 4 bases, with 9 bases spanning the gap. Germline CDR1 and CDR2: MRHNA and SNTAGT. The CDR3 runs to 14 residues. Sequencing was carried out using blood. The TCR originated in a man aged 25-45 years in good health. The chain combines TRBV6-4 with TRBJ1-1; D ambiguous. This chain's CDR3 is CASSDSSRGTEAFF. The DNA for the CDR3 is TGTGCCAGCAGTGACTCGAGTCGGGGCACTGAAGCTTTCTTT.